Below are 10 T cell receptor beta chains sequenced from a single sample in a study of blood T cell repertoires in COVID-19. Some clones are missing from TCRdb's copy, which holds only in-frame ones; the method was immunoSEQ multiplex PCR. The sample records 110,000 to 150,000 clones, about 86% being singletons. Sequencing was done on a sample of peripheral blood. Source of these receptors: a woman between 40 and 50 years old with acute or convalescent COVID-19.

The gene calls are TRBV2 and TRBJ2-1; D ambiguous. In germline, CDR1 is SNHLY, CDR2 FYNNEI. The CDR3 runs 15 residues. The V end was cut by 4 bases, the J end by 6 bases, with 16 bases between. CDR3 amino acids: CASSVLVLIGNEQFF. In nucleotides, the CDR3 is TGTGCCAGCAGTGTTTTGGTATTGATCGGCAATGAGCAGTTCTTC.

A remark on this clone: Other DNA sequences from this sample encode an identical CDR3 as well. This chain joins TRBV7-3 and TRBJ1-1; D is perhaps TRBD1 (5 bases). Trimming removed 0 bases at V and 5 bases at J, with 7 bases between. In germline, CDR1 is SGHTA, CDR2 FQGTGA. CDR3 length: 13 residues. In DNA form, the CDR3 reads TGTGCCAGCAGCTTAACGGGGGGGACTGAAGCTTTCTTT. Amino acids: CASSLTGGTEAFF.

This clone was picked up one time. The chain is built from TRBV6-2 or TRBV6-3 and TRBJ2-1; 7 positions match TRBD2. Germline V lookup: CDR1 MNHEY, CDR2 SVGEGT. V lost 2 bases, J lost 6 bases, and 7 bases stayed unmatched. The CDR3 extends over 15 amino acids. The CDR3 nucleotides are TGTGCCAGCAGTTACCTCCTAGCGGTCGGCAATGAGCAGTTCTTC. As protein: CASSYLLAVGNEQFF.

The chain employs TRBV15 and TRBJ1-4, with TRBD1 matching over 7 bases. V shed 2 bases, J shed 3 bases, and the junction held 6 bases outside the gene matches. The length of the CDR3 is 16 residues. Germline CDR1 and CDR2: LNHNV and YYDKDF (reference sequence). The CDR3 reads CATSRMTGWANEKLFF. The CDR3 DNA is TGTGCCACCAGCAGAATGACAGGGTGGGCTAATGAAAAACTGTTTTTT.

The CDR3 loop is CASSPQGFLNTEAFF. As DNA, the CDR3 is TGTGCCAGCAGCCCACAGGGCTTCTTGAACACTGAAGCTTTCTTT. This sequence joins TRBV28 and TRBJ1-1; possibly TRBD1 for D (6 bases). From germline, CDR1 is MDHEN and CDR2 SYDVKM. The V and J ends lost 6 bases and 0 bases respectively, with 14 bases between them. The CDR3 is 15 amino acids. The whole variable domain, filled in from reference TRBV28 and TRBJ1-1, reads DVKVTQSSRYLVKRTGEKVFLECVQDMDHENMFWYRQDPGLGLRLIYFSYDVKMKEKGDIPEGYSVSREKKERFSLILESASTNQTSMYLCASSPQGFLNTEAFFGQGTRLTVV.

The chain carries TRBV5-1 and TRBJ2-1, with 10 bases fitting TRBD2. This CDR3 is 20 amino acids long. With V trimmed by 0 bases and J by 0 bases, 12 bases remained unmatched. From germline, CDR1 is SGHRS and CDR2 YFSETQ. The CDR3 bases are TGCGCCAGCAGCTTGGCTGGGCTAGCGGGAGAGATGAGCTCCTACAATGAGCAGTTCTTC. The encoded protein is CASSLAGLAGEMSSYNEQFF.

This clone was seen only a few times. The chain uses TRBV28 and TRBJ1-1, with D unresolved. This CDR3 region has 12 residues. The germline V gene encodes CDR1 MDHEN and CDR2 SYDVKM. The V end was cut by 5 bases, the J end by 6 bases, with 10 bases between. The CDR3 reads CASSISLAEAFF. DNA of the CDR3: TGTGCCAGCAGTATCTCACTCGCTGAAGCTTTCTTT.

The chain carries TRBV28 and TRBJ2-3; D call uncertain. This CDR3 contains 13 residues. V lost 10 bases, J lost 6 bases, and 17 bases lay in between. Germline V gives CDR1 MDHEN, CDR2 SYDVKM. CDR3 DNA sequence: TGTGCCATCGCCGAGGCGGCTCGGGATACGCAGTATTTT. This translates into CAIAEAARDTQYF.

This clone was seen only once. The chain is built from TRBV20-1 and TRBJ1-5, with D tentatively TRBD1 (6 bases). Germline CDR1 reads DFQATT; CDR2 reads SNEGSKA (reference sequence). This CDR3 is 13 amino acids long. Trimming pared 3 bases from V and 2 bases from J, leaving 8 bases between. This chain's CDR3 is CSASKGGNQPQHF. CDR3 DNA sequence: TGCAGTGCTAGTAAGGGGGGCAATCAGCCCCAGCATTTT.

This chain uses TRBV30 with TRBJ1-1; the D is unclear. This CDR3 has 12 residues. V was trimmed by 7 bases and J by 4 bases, leaving 13 bases between them. Germline V CDR1 and CDR2: GTSNPN, SVGIG (reference sequence). The CDR3 protein is CALREVVTEAFF. CDR3 in DNA: TGTGCCTTGAGGGAGGTAGTCACTGAAGCTTTCTTT.